This entry lists 28 T cell receptor beta chains sequenced from one sample in a study of blood T cell repertoires in COVID-19 (dated by TCRdb to 2020 to 2022). Receptor amplification or capture employed the immunoSEQ multiplex PCR assay. Here the immuneACCESS table is served through TCRdb, limited to in-frame sequences with V and J called. Missing clones are a known gap in these copies; in checked studies unresolved V genes cover under half, and the rest lacks a known reason. The sample records about 120,000 clones, 79% of which are singletons. The top ten clones comprise roughly 4.3% of the sample. What was sequenced was peripheral blood. These receptors were obtained from a woman over 75 with acute or convalescent COVID-19.

The V and J genes are TRBV19 and TRBJ1-1, with 8 positions matching TRBD1. The V gene's germline CDR1 is LNHDA and CDR2 SQIVND (reference sequence). This CDR3 has 14 amino acids. Trimming cost V 4 bases and J 1 base; bases outside gene matches: 2. The CDR3 coding sequence is TGTGCCAGTAGTAAACAGGGGGAGAACACTGAAGCTTTCTTT. It translates to CASSKQGENTEAFF. The full variable domain, rest sourced from reference TRBV19 and TRBJ1-1, is DGGITQSPKYLFRKEGQNVTLSCEQNLNHDAMYWYRQDPGQGLRLIYYSQIVNDFQKGDIAEGYSVSREKKESFPLTVTSAQKNPTAFYLCASSKQGENTEAFFGQGTRLTVV.

V and J are TRBV24-1 and TRBJ2-3; tentatively, D is TRBD1 (5 bases). CDR3 length: 15 amino acids. The germline V gene encodes CDR1 KGHDR and CDR2 SFDVKD. V lost 3 bases and J lost 0, with 9 bases in between. Here the CDR3 DNA reads TGTGCCACCAGTGATCCAGGGCTTAGCACAGATACGCAGTATTTT. As protein: CATSDPGLSTDTQYF.

The gene calls are TRBV19 and TRBJ2-2, with a tentative D call TRBD2 (5 bases). Germline V gene lookup returns CDR1 LNHDA and CDR2 SQIVND (reference sequence). V was pared by 6 bases and J by 0 bases, with 11 bases between. The CDR3 runs 15 residues. CDR3 DNA sequence: TGTGCCAGTAGCCCTCGAGGGACGAACACCGGGGAGCTGTTTTTT. Its protein product is CASSPRGTNTGELFF.

Comments on this clone: Germline is not matched at one junction end, which may reflect a read error. This chain connects TRBV3-1 (or the pseudogene TRBV3-2) to TRBJ1-3; 9 bases map to TRBD1. The CDR3 length is 14 residues. The germline gives CDR1 LGHDT, CDR2 YNNKEL (reference sequence). CDR3 loop: CASSSQGAGNTIYF. For the CDR3, the DNA is TGTGCCAGCAGCTCACAGGGGGCTGGTAACACCATATATTTT.

This chain uses TRBV10-3 with TRBJ2-3; 7 bases agree with TRBD2. Looked up from germline, CDR1 is ENHRY and CDR2 is SYGVKD. This CDR3 region has 13 residues. V lost 10 bases and J lost 1; bases outside the gene matches: 5. The CDR3 nucleotides read TGTGCCAGCACTAGCGAGCGCACAGATACGCAGTATTTT. Encoded protein: CASTSERTDTQYF.

The chain joins TRBV6-1 to TRBJ1-3; D unresolved. Germline CDR1 is MNHNS and CDR2 is SASEGT. V was shortened by 1 base and J by 1 base, with 11 bases between the two germline ends. The CDR3 runs to 16 residues. CDR3 in DNA: TGTGCCAGCAGTGAAGTACGGGTTATGTCTGGAAACACCATATATTTT. Protein: CASSEVRVMSGNTIYF.

This clone has a handful of counts. V is TRBV9 and J is TRBJ2-1, with 7 positions matching TRBD2. CDR1 and CDR2 from the germline V gene are SGDLS and YYNGEE. The ends lost 2 bases at V and 4 bases at J; junction bases unmatched: 3. The CDR3 has 14 residues. As DNA, the CDR3 is TGTGCCAGCAGCGTTAGCGGGCAGTACAATGAGCAGTTCTTC. This sequence encodes CASSVSGQYNEQFF.

J is TRBJ2-1 and V is TRBV5-1, with 8 positions matching TRBD2. Germline V gene lookup returns CDR1 SGHRS and CDR2 YFSETQ. The CDR3 has 17 amino acids. Trimming at V came to 0 bases and at J to 6 bases, leaving 11 bases not matched to a gene. CDR3 protein: CASSLARGLAGINEQFF. Written as DNA, the CDR3 is TGCGCCAGCAGCTTGGCCAGAGGATTAGCGGGAATCAATGAGCAGTTCTTC. Together with reference TRBV5-1 and TRBJ2-1, the CDR3 gives the full variable domain: KAGVTQTPRYLIKTRGQQVTLSCSPISGHRSVSWYQQTPGQGLQFLFEYFSETQRNKGNFPGRFSGRQFSNSRSEMNVSTLELGDSALYLCASSLARGLAGINEQFFGPGTRLTVL.

V and J are TRBV6-6 and TRBJ1-1; D is perhaps TRBD1 (5 bases). The length of the CDR3 is 14 residues. Trimming took off 10 bases at V and 1 base at J, with 16 bases between the two ends. CDR1 is MNHNY, CDR2 SVGAGI, per germline (reference sequence). In nucleotides, the CDR3 is TGTGCCACCAACGGGGGGATTCGGAACACTGAAGCTTTCTTT. This gives the protein CATNGGIRNTEAFF.

The chain carries TRBV3-1 (or the pseudogene TRBV3-2) and TRBJ2-1; D gene unclear. The CDR3 contains 12 residues. The germline CDR1 and CDR2 sequences are LGHDT and YNNKEL (reference sequence). The V and J ends lost 2 bases and 8 bases respectively, with 7 bases between them. The CDR3 nucleotides read TGTGCCAGCAGCCAATCTATCCATGAGCAGTTCTTC. Translation: CASSQSIHEQFF.

The rearrangement uses TRBV5-6 and TRBJ1-1, with D uncertain. Trimming removed 0 bases from V and 4 bases from J, with 13 bases in between. CDR3 length equals 15 residues. Germline V CDR1 and CDR2: SGHDT, YYEEEE. The CDR3 coding sequence is TGTGCCAGCAGCTTGGGGCCCGGGGAGGGCACTGAAGCTTTCTTT. Translated, it gives CASSLGPGEGTEAFF.

The chain links TRBV4-2 to TRBJ1-5; a weak D match, TRBD1 (6 bases). In germline, CDR1 is LGHNA, CDR2 YNFKEQ. The CDR3 loop spans 15 amino acids. V was trimmed by 0 bases and J by 9 bases, leaving 15 bases between them. CDR3 sequence reads: CASSQEPQGSWPQHF. In DNA, the CDR3 is TGTGCCAGCAGCCAAGAGCCACAGGGAAGTTGGCCCCAGCATTTT.

The CDR3 DNA follows: TGTGCCAGTAGTACCCGACAGTTGAACACTGAAGCTTTCTTT. Protein: CASSTRQLNTEAFF. The J gene is TRBJ1-1, the V gene TRBV19, with D maybe TRBD1 (5 bases). Trimming took off 4 bases at V and 0 bases at J, with 9 bases between the two ends. The CDR3 is made up of 14 amino acids. The germline CDR1 and CDR2 sequences are LNHDA and SQIVND (reference sequence).

The genes are TRBV9 and TRBJ2-3, with D perhaps matching TRBD1 (6 bases). This CDR3 contains 14 residues. In germline, CDR1 is SGDLS, CDR2 YYNGEE. V gave up 3 bases and J gave up 4 bases, with 12 bases separating them. CDR3 amino acids: CASSAQGWADTQYF. In DNA form, the CDR3 reads TGTGCCAGCAGCGCACAGGGCTGGGCAGATACGCAGTATTTT.

The chain recombines TRBV6-1 with TRBJ2-3; 12 positions match TRBD2. V was clipped by 1 base and J by 6 bases; unmatched bases: 8. The CDR3 runs 17 residues. Germline-derived CDR1 and CDR2 are MNHNS and SASEGT. In nucleotides, the CDR3 is TGTGCCAGCAGTGAAGGGGTCCTAGCGGGAGGGATGGATACGCAGTATTTT. The encoded protein is CASSEGVLAGGMDTQYF.

This rearrangement joins TRBV5-6 to TRBJ2-7, with unresolved D. The CDR3 consists of 14 residues. CDR1 SGHDT and CDR2 YYEEEE come from the germline V gene. Deletions cut 1 base from V and 3 bases from J, with 11 bases between. The CDR3 spells CASSLLQINYEQYF. The CDR3 region has the DNA TGTGCCAGCAGCTTGTTACAGATTAACTACGAGCAGTACTTC.

The chain is built from TRBV6-5 and TRBJ2-1; D is possibly TRBD2 (5 bases). Germline-derived CDR1 and CDR2 are MNHEY and SVGAGI. The CDR3 extends over 14 amino acids. V was cut by 0 bases and J by 4 bases, with 7 bases left in between. The CDR3 DNA follows: TGTGCCAGCAGTTACTCGACGGGGTACAATGAGCAGTTCTTC. It translates to CASSYSTGYNEQFF.

This chain uses TRBV5-1 with TRBJ2-6; 7 nucleotides agree with TRBD1. The CDR3 is 18 residues long. J was trimmed by 0 bases and V by 3 bases; bases with no gene match: 9. Germline CDR1 and CDR2: SGHRS and YFSETQ. CDR3 bases: TGCGCCAGCAGCTCGGGACAGCAGACCTTCTCTGGGGCCAACGTCCTGACTTTC. Residues: CASSSGQQTFSGANVLTF.

This chain connects TRBV27 to TRBJ2-5; TRBD2 is a possible D gene (6 bases). Germline values: CDR1 MNHEY, CDR2 SMNVEV (reference sequence). V was clipped by 6 bases and J by 4 bases, with 12 bases between them. This CDR3 region has 13 residues. The CDR3 sequence: CASSPGRPETQYF. As DNA, the CDR3 is TGTGCCAGCAGCCCAGGGAGGCCAGAGACCCAGTACTTC.

The chain has TRBV5-1 and TRBJ1-3, with D tentatively TRBD1 (5 bases). CDR3 length: 13 amino acids. Per the germline V gene, CDR1 is SGHRS and CDR2 is YFSETQ. V was clipped by 1 base and J by 3 bases, with 5 bases between them. CDR3 sequence: CASSLQGGNTIYF. The CDR3 DNA is TGCGCCAGCAGCTTGCAGGGTGGAAACACCATATATTTT.

The rearrangement uses TRBV27 and TRBJ1-1; D not certain. The V and J ends lost 8 bases and 3 bases respectively, with 10 bases between them. The CDR3 covers 12 residues. CDR1 is MNHEY, CDR2 SMNVEV, per germline (reference sequence). CDR3 nucleotide sequence: TGTGCCAGCGGGCTTTTTGACACTGAAGCTTTCTTT. It specifies CASGLFDTEAFF.

The rearrangement links TRBV2 to TRBJ2-2, with 12 bases matching TRBD1. J lost 7 bases, V lost 8 bases, and 8 bases had no gene match. The germline CDR1 and CDR2 sequences are SNHLY and FYNNEI. This CDR3 is built from 15 residues. The CDR3 DNA is TGTGCCAGCTTTCGGGACAGGGGGCGCCACGGGGAGCTGTTTTTT. This gives the protein CASFRDRGRHGELFF.

This clone was counted between two and nine times. The chain recombines TRBV11-2 with TRBJ2-7; D is undetermined. Trimming cost V 3 bases and J 2 bases, with 8 bases left between them. CDR1 and CDR2 (germline): SGHAT, FQNNGV. The CDR3 contains 13 residues. CDR3 loop: CASSLVLPYEQYF. CDR3 nucleotides: TGTGCCAGCAGCTTGGTACTTCCCTACGAGCAGTACTTC.

This chain connects TRBV7-8 to TRBJ1-2; 8 bases line up with TRBD1. CDR3 length: 13 amino acids. The V segment lost 5 bases and the J segment 8 bases; nucleotides outside the gene matches: 7. The germline CDR1 and CDR2 sequences are SGHVS and FQNEAQ. This CDR3 reads CASSPTGVEGYTF. For the CDR3, the DNA is TGTGCCAGCAGCCCGACAGGGGTCGAGGGCTACACCTTC.

The rearrangement uses TRBV7-3 and TRBJ2-1; 7 bases agree with TRBD2. There are 13 residues in the CDR3. V trimming: 5 bases; J trimming: 10 bases; junction bases outside the gene matches: 8. Germline assignment: CDR1 SGHTA and CDR2 FQGTGA. The CDR3 DNA is TGTGCCAGCAGCCCTACTAGCGCCGGGGAGCAGTTCTTC. Amino acids: CASSPTSAGEQFF.

The chain recombines TRBV5-1 with TRBJ2-3; maybe TRBD2 (6 bases). CDR3 length equals 15 residues. Per the germline V gene, CDR1 is SGHRS and CDR2 is YFSETQ. The V gene lost 7 bases and the J gene lost 2 bases, with 17 bases spanning the gap. The CDR3 region has the DNA TGCGCCAGCCGACCTTCAGCGGGCCACACAGATACGCAGTATTTT. Protein sequence: CASRPSAGHTDTQYF. Variable domain in full (rest from reference TRBV5-1 and TRBJ2-3): KAGVTQTPRYLIKTRGQQVTLSCSPISGHRSVSWYQQTPGQGLQFLFEYFSETQRNKGNFPGRFSGRQFSNSRSEMNVSTLELGDSALYLCASRPSAGHTDTQYFGPGTRLTVL.

This chain links TRBV19 with TRBJ1-1; weak D call: TRBD1 (6 bases). Trimming shortened V by 3 bases and J by 5 bases, and 16 bases separated the two germline ends. The CDR3 is made up of 15 amino acids. CDR1 LNHDA and CDR2 SQIVND come from the germline V gene (reference sequence). CDR3 sequence reads: CASSMGNRVTTEAFF. The CDR3 DNA reads TGTGCCAGTAGTATGGGGAACAGGGTTACGACTGAAGCTTTCTTT.

The chain links TRBV12-2 to TRBJ1-1. TRBV12-2 is recorded as a pseudogene. This CDR3 is 17 amino acids long. The CDR3 nucleotides are TGTGCAAGTCGCTTTCCCAGTCCACCGGGAATGAACACTGAAGCTTTCTTT. It specifies CASRFPSPPGMNTEAFF.